This entry lists 32 T cell receptor beta chains sequenced from one sample in a study of blood T cell repertoires in COVID-19. Produced via immunoSEQ multiplex PCR; TCRdb's table is partial and in-frame only. The repertoire holds approximately 500,000 clones, with around nine tenths as singletons. Sequencing was carried out using peripheral blood. These TCRs come from a woman aged 50 to 60 with COVID-19, enrolled during active disease.

This clone has only one observation. The rearrangement joins TRBV6-5 to TRBJ2-7, with 8 bases matching TRBD1. The CDR3 runs to 15 residues. V was clipped by 5 bases and J by 6 bases; unmatched bases: 12. CDR1 and CDR2 (germline): MNHEY, SVGAGI. DNA for the CDR3: TGTGCCAGCAGTCCCCCCGGGACAGGCTCCCTCGAGCAGTACTTC. It translates to CASSPPGTGSLEQYF.

The chain carries TRBV5-5 and TRBJ2-7; D not resolved. Germline assignment: CDR1 SGHKS and CDR2 YYEKEE (reference sequence). Between the trimmed V and J ends, which lost 6 bases and 2 bases, there was a span of 12 bases. The CDR3 covers 13 residues. The CDR3 loop is CASTRSGTYEQYF. Written as DNA, the CDR3 is TGTGCCAGCACCAGGTCAGGCACCTACGAGCAGTACTTC.

The V gene is TRBV2, the J gene TRBJ2-2; D may be TRBD2 (6 bases). The CDR3 contains 17 residues. V dropped 4 bases and J dropped 1 base, with 16 bases sitting between them. Germline V CDR1 and CDR2: SNHLY, FYNNEI. The CDR3 DNA reads TGTGCCAGCAGTGCCCCTCAGGGACTTTTGAACACCGGGGAGCTGTTTTTT. Protein sequence: CASSAPQGLLNTGELFF.

The chain employs TRBV29-1 and TRBJ2-7; tentative D call: TRBD2 (5 bases). V was trimmed by 4 bases and J by 5 bases, leaving 9 bases between them. This CDR3 comprises 11 residues. Per the germline V gene, CDR1 is SQVTM and CDR2 is ANQGSEA. The DNA for the CDR3 is TGCAGCGTTGTGAGAGGGAACGAGCAGTACTTC. Translated: CSVVRGNEQYF.

A few counts support this clone. The chain joins TRBV6-5 to TRBJ2-3, with a weak D call TRBD2 (6 bases). The CDR3 has 13 residues. V dropped 4 bases and J dropped 6 bases, with 11 bases sitting between them. Germline CDR1 MNHEY, CDR2 SVGAGI. In nucleotides, the CDR3 is TGTGCCAGCAGTTCGGGACTCCCTGATACGCAGTATTTT. Translation: CASSSGLPDTQYF.

The V and J genes are TRBV5-6 and TRBJ1-2; TRBD1 agrees at 7 bases. There are 13 residues in the CDR3. The ends lost 7 bases at V and 4 bases at J; junction bases unmatched: 7. From germline, CDR1 is SGHDT and CDR2 YYEEEE. CDR3 loop: CASDRAIGYGYTF. The CDR3 nucleotides read TGTGCCAGCGACAGGGCTATCGGCTATGGCTACACCTTC. The variable domain in full, with the rest retrieved from reference TRBV5-6 and TRBJ1-2, is DAGVTQSPTHLIKTRGQQVTLRCSPKSGHDTVSWYQQALGQGPQFIFQYYEEEERQRGNFPDRFSGHQFPNYSSELNVNALLLGDSALYLCASDRAIGYGYTFGSGTRLTVV.

The chain combines TRBV4-2 with TRBJ1-1; possible D gene TRBD1, 6 bases. V lost 4 bases, J lost 0 bases, and 15 bases lay in between. Germline V gene sequence: CDR1 LGHNA, CDR2 YNFKEQ. The CDR3 contains 16 residues. CDR3 amino acids: CASSPRWTAMNTEAFF. The DNA of the CDR3 is TGTGCCAGCAGCCCCCGATGGACAGCAATGAACACTGAAGCTTTCTTT.

The rearrangement joins TRBV4-2 to TRBJ2-3, with 9 bases aligning to TRBD2. This CDR3 spans 17 amino acids. Germline loops: CDR1 LGHNA, CDR2 YNFKEQ. The J segment lost 2 bases and the V segment lost 1 base, leaving 7 bases of the junction unmatched. The DNA for the CDR3 is TGTGCCAGCAGCCAAGGTGGTAGCGGGGGTTACACAGATACGCAGTATTTT. This sequence encodes CASSQGGSGGYTDTQYF.

The chain is built from TRBV6-5 and TRBJ1-1; 8 bases agree with TRBD1. The CDR3 has 12 amino acids. The J segment lost 6 bases and the V segment lost 6 bases, leaving 3 bases of the junction unmatched. Per germline, CDR1 MNHEY and CDR2 SVGAGI. The CDR3 bases are TGTGCCAGCAGGGACAGGGCGGCTGAAGCTTTCTTT. This encodes CASRDRAAEAFF.

The chain employs TRBV30 and TRBJ2-3; TRBD2 might be the D (5 bases). The CDR3 has 14 amino acids. CDR1 and CDR2 from the germline V gene are GTSNPN and SVGIG (reference sequence). V was cut by 3 bases and J by 2 bases, with 12 bases left in between. The CDR3: CAWRRPGNTDTQYF. The CDR3, as DNA: TGTGCCTGGAGACGACCGGGGAACACAGATACGCAGTATTTT.

The chain recombines TRBV7-2 with TRBJ2-1; possible D gene TRBD2, 5 bases. V lost 4 bases, J lost 5 bases, and 15 bases lay in between. The germline V gene has CDR1 SGHTA and CDR2 FQGNSA. This CDR3 region has 15 residues. Here the CDR3 reads CASSSSRGPNNEQFF. The CDR3 DNA reads TGTGCCAGCAGCTCAAGCCGGGGTCCTAACAATGAGCAGTTCTTC.

The chain has TRBV5-6 and TRBJ2-3, with 10 bases that match TRBD1. Germline trimming cut 5 bases from V and 6 bases from J; bases unmatched to any gene: 9. The CDR3 loop spans 15 amino acids. The germline gives CDR1 SGHDT, CDR2 YYEEEE. CDR3 loop: CASSPGTGVGDTQYF. In DNA form, the CDR3 reads TGTGCCAGCAGTCCCGGGACAGGGGTTGGGGATACGCAGTATTTT.

This CDR3 reads CASSSTRDRGRETQYF. For the CDR3, the DNA is TGTGCCAGCAGTTCCACTCGGGACAGGGGCAGAGAGACCCAGTACTTC. The chain joins TRBV28 to TRBJ2-5; 10 nucleotides match TRBD1. CDR3 length equals 16 residues. CDR1 is MDHEN and CDR2 is SYDVKM in the germline V gene. V shed 4 bases, J shed 4 bases, and the junction held 9 bases outside the gene matches.

Comment on this clone: The sample holds other DNA sequences that translate to the same CDR3. This chain joins TRBV19 and TRBJ1-2; D is uncertain. The CDR3 consists of 13 residues. V lost 3 bases, J lost 2 bases, and 7 bases lay in between. Germline CDR1 and CDR2: LNHDA and SQIVND (reference sequence). The DNA of the CDR3 is TGTGCCAGTAGTATCCGGGGAAACTATGGCTACACCTTC. It translates to CASSIRGNYGYTF.

The CDR3: CSVTGLAGGQSSYNEQFF. DNA of the CDR3: TGCAGCGTTACGGGACTAGCGGGGGGACAGAGCTCCTACAATGAGCAGTTCTTC. The rearrangement uses TRBV29-1 and TRBJ2-1; 15 bases map to TRBD2. Germline CDR1 and CDR2: SQVTM and ANQGSEA. Trimming took 5 bases from V and 0 from J; bases not matched to a gene: 8. CDR3 length equals 18 residues.

The rearrangement joins TRBV27 to TRBJ2-1, with 9 nucleotides matching TRBD1. The germline V gene encodes CDR1 MNHEY and CDR2 SMNVEV (reference sequence). The CDR3 is 16 amino acids. Trimming cost V 6 bases and J 2 bases; bases outside gene matches: 8. CDR3 protein: CASSPVGQGPYNEQFF. CDR3 sequence (DNA): TGTGCCAGCAGCCCCGTGGGACAGGGTCCCTACAATGAGCAGTTCTTC.

The J gene is TRBJ2-7, the V gene TRBV6-2 or TRBV6-3; 9 nucleotides align to TRBD1. With 3 bases clipped from V and 3 bases from J, the junction kept 3 bases outside the gene matches. Germline V gene data show CDR1 as MNHEY and CDR2 as SVGEGT. The CDR3 is made up of 14 amino acids. CDR3 DNA: TGTGCCAGCAGTTATTCGACAGGGGGCTACGAGCAGTACTTC. It is translated as CASSYSTGGYEQYF.

The chain has TRBV6-5 and TRBJ2-1; 10 nucleotides line up with TRBD2. This CDR3 has 13 residues. The germline CDR1 and CDR2 sequences are MNHEY and SVGAGI. V trimming: 7 bases; J trimming: 8 bases; junction bases outside the gene matches: 5. The CDR3 reads CASKSGGAYEQFF. DNA for the CDR3: TGTGCCAGCAAAAGCGGGGGGGCTTATGAGCAGTTCTTC.

This chain uses TRBV6-6 with TRBJ2-7, with 8 bases lining up with TRBD2. Germline V CDR1 and CDR2: MNHNY, SVGAGI (reference sequence). Unmatched junction bases numbered 7, after V lost 6 bases and J lost 0 bases. The CDR3 runs to 15 residues. This chain's CDR3 is CASRLERGSSYEQYF. In DNA form, the CDR3 reads TGTGCCAGCAGACTCGAGCGGGGGAGCTCCTACGAGCAGTACTTC.

The J gene is TRBJ2-5, the V gene TRBV6-5, with no clear D. CDR1 MNHEY and CDR2 SVGAGI come from the germline V gene. V lost 8 bases and J 0 bases, leaving 13 bases between the germline ends. The CDR3 has 14 residues. The DNA for the CDR3 is TGTGCCAGCGCCCTCAGAAAGTACCAAGAGACCCAGTACTTC. It specifies CASALRKYQETQYF.

V usage is TRBV4-1 and J usage is TRBJ1-1; the D is unclear. Between the trimmed V and J ends, which lost 1 base and 4 bases, there was a span of 10 bases. This CDR3 is 14 amino acids long. The V gene's germline CDR1 is MGHRA and CDR2 YSYEKL. CDR3 sequence reads: CASSQGLEGTEAFF. The CDR3, as DNA: TGCGCCAGCAGCCAAGGTCTTGAGGGCACTGAAGCTTTCTTT.

This clone was seen a handful of times. The chain employs TRBV9 and TRBJ2-2, with 7 bases identical to TRBD2. Germline-derived CDR1 and CDR2 are SGDLS and YYNGEE. This CDR3 region has 12 residues. Losses at the gene ends were 5 bases for V and 6 bases for J; bases not matched to a gene: 1. The CDR3 DNA reads as TGTGCCAGCAGGGGAGGGCCCGGGGAGCTGTTTTTT. Protein sequence: CASRGGPGELFF. Using reference TRBV9 and TRBJ2-2 for the parts outside the CDR3, the full variable domain is DSGVTQTPKHLITATGQRVTLRCSPRSGDLSVYWYQQSLDQGLQFLIQYYNGEERAKGNILERFSAQQFPDLHSELNLSSLELGDSALYFCASRGGPGELFFGEGSRLTVL.

The chain couples TRBV19 to TRBJ2-2; 7 nucleotides line up with TRBD2. Germline V gives CDR1 LNHDA, CDR2 SQIVND (reference sequence). The ends lost 8 bases at V and 0 bases at J; junction bases unmatched: 3. The CDR3 totals 14 residues. For the CDR3, the DNA is TGTGCCAGTCGGGGGGACTCGAACACCGGGGAGCTGTTTTTT. Protein: CASRGDSNTGELFF.

This clone was detected once. The rearrangement uses TRBV18 and TRBJ1-2; D is uncertain. Trimming stripped 6 bases from V and 2 bases from J, with 13 bases between. The V gene's germline CDR1 is KGHSH and CDR2 LQKENI. The CDR3 contains 14 residues. CDR3 coding DNA: TGTGCCAGCTCCTTAGGCAAGGAGAACTATGGCTACACCTTC. Amino acid sequence: CASSLGKENYGYTF.

The V and J genes are TRBV19 and TRBJ1-1; D is unclear. V was pared by 4 bases and J by 5 bases, with 17 bases between. The CDR3 covers 15 residues. Germline V gives CDR1 LNHDA, CDR2 SQIVND (reference sequence). This CDR3 reads CASSREVGRGTEAFF. The DNA of the CDR3 is TGTGCCAGTAGTAGGGAGGTCGGGCGAGGGACTGAAGCTTTCTTT.

The J gene is TRBJ1-1, the V gene TRBV5-1; possible D gene TRBD1, 6 bases. Germline lookup yields CDR1 SGHRS and CDR2 YFSETQ. This CDR3 comprises 14 residues. Deletions cut 4 bases from V and 1 base from J, with 11 bases between. This CDR3 is CASSHGGANTEAFF. Here the CDR3 DNA reads TGCGCCAGCAGCCACGGGGGGGCGAACACTGAAGCTTTCTTT.

The genes are TRBV7-2 and TRBJ1-5; TRBD1 matches at 10 bases. The length of the CDR3 is 16 residues. Per germline, CDR1 SGHTA and CDR2 FQGNSA. V was clipped by 5 bases and J by 9 bases; unmatched bases: 13. The CDR3 spells CASSLRAGTGDWPQHF. CDR3 DNA: TGTGCCAGCAGCCTACGAGCCGGGACAGGGGATTGGCCCCAGCATTTT.

This chain joins TRBV27 and TRBJ1-1; tentative D call: TRBD1 (6 bases). Per the germline V gene, CDR1 is MNHEY and CDR2 is SMNVEV (reference sequence). This CDR3 comprises 15 residues. Trimming stripped 6 bases from V and 4 bases from J, with 18 bases between. The CDR3 reads CASSRLGGRVTEAFF. DNA of the CDR3: TGTGCCAGCAGCCGCCTAGGGGGGAGGGTCACTGAAGCTTTCTTT.

The rearrangement links TRBV30 to TRBJ2-5; 8 nucleotides line up with TRBD1. This CDR3 is 16 amino acids long. Germline lookup yields CDR1 GTSNPN and CDR2 SVGIG (reference sequence). Trimming took 0 bases from V and 2 from J; bases not matched to a gene: 8. The CDR3 loop is CAWSVPWDRRQETQYF. For the CDR3, the DNA is TGTGCCTGGAGTGTCCCATGGGACAGGAGACAAGAGACCCAGTACTTC.

The sample holds a few counts of this clone. The V and J genes are TRBV6-6 and TRBJ1-1, with 9 bases matching TRBD1. Germline V gene lookup returns CDR1 MNHNY and CDR2 SVGAGI (reference sequence). The CDR3 consists of 13 residues. V was clipped by 8 bases and J by 3 bases; unmatched bases: 4. In DNA, the CDR3 is TGTGCCAGCGATCGACAGGGGGACACTGAAGCTTTCTTT. Protein: CASDRQGDTEAFF.

This chain joins TRBV18 and TRBJ1-1, with no clear D. This CDR3 is built from 14 residues. The V gene's germline CDR1 is KGHSH and CDR2 LQKENI. V was clipped by 2 bases and J by 4 bases, with 11 bases between them. The CDR3, as DNA: TGTGCCAGCTCACCAGGGGAGGGAGTCACTGAAGCTTTCTTT. Its translation is CASSPGEGVTEAFF.

The chain combines TRBV19 with TRBJ2-4; D is possibly TRBD1 (6 bases). Germline CDR1 and CDR2: LNHDA and SQIVND (reference sequence). With 1 base removed from V and 4 bases from J, the gap between germline ends came to 17 bases. The CDR3 runs to 17 residues. CDR3 sequence: CASSIVWQGFSKNIQYF. CDR3 nucleotide sequence: TGTGCCAGTAGTATAGTATGGCAGGGGTTTTCAAAAAACATTCAGTACTTC.